What follows are 15 T cell receptor beta chains derived from one specimen sequenced in a study of cytomegalovirus exposure and HLA in healthy donors (dated by TCRdb to about 2017). The library was produced with the immunoSEQ multiplex PCR assay. A mixture of 60 forward primers for TCR Vbeta segments and 13 reverse primers for TCR Jbeta segments was used in the multiplex PCR. In TCRdb, the immuneACCESS table is reduced to in-frame sequences with V and J assigned. These tables do not hold every clone; where another copy was compared, an unresolved V gene accounts for under half, and the others remain unexplained. The table held for this sample gives about 74,000 clones. The ten largest clones take up roughly 8% of the sample. The sequenced sample consisted of PBMCs. These receptors originate from a female donor in good health and CMV-seropositive.

This chain uses TRBV6-1 with TRBJ2-1, with TRBD1 identical over 9 bases. Germline V CDR1 and CDR2: MNHNS, SASEGT. V shed 7 bases, J shed 5 bases, and the junction held 3 bases outside the gene matches. The CDR3 covers 13 residues. CDR3 amino acids: CASTTGGNNEQFF. The CDR3, as DNA: TGTGCCAGCACGACAGGGGGGAACAATGAGCAGTTCTTC.

The rearrangement links TRBV5-4 to TRBJ2-1; 10 bases map to TRBD2. Germline trimming cut 3 bases from V and 3 bases from J; bases unmatched to any gene: 9. Per germline, CDR1 SGHNT and CDR2 YYREEE (reference sequence). The CDR3 has 17 amino acids. CDR3 protein: CASSSKTSGRYYNEQFF. In DNA, the CDR3 is TGTGCCAGCAGCTCCAAGACTAGCGGGCGATACTACAATGAGCAGTTCTTC. Looking up the rest from reference TRBV5-4 and TRBJ2-1 gives the full variable domain: ETGVTQSPTHLIKTRGQQVTLRCSSQSGHNTVSWYQQALGQGPQFIFQYYREEENGRGNFPPRFSGLQFPNYSSELNVNALELDDSALYLCASSSKTSGRYYNEQFFGPGTRLTVL.

This rearrangement joins TRBV19 to TRBJ1-4, with a tentative D call TRBD1 (5 bases). The V gene lost 2 bases and the J gene lost 0 bases, with 16 bases spanning the gap. The CDR3 extends over 18 amino acids. Germline V lookup: CDR1 LNHDA, CDR2 SQIVND (reference sequence). The CDR3 DNA follows: TGTGCCAGTAGTATAAAGCGCGGCAGGGATACAACTAATGAAAAACTGTTTTTT. As protein: CASSIKRGRDTTNEKLFF.

The V call is TRBV19, the J call TRBJ1-1; D perhaps matches TRBD1 (5 bases). The CDR3 loop spans 12 amino acids. Trimming removed 7 bases from V and 4 bases from J, with 10 bases in between. The V gene's germline CDR1 is LNHDA and CDR2 SQIVND (reference sequence). The CDR3 coding sequence is TGTGCCAGTACTCAGGGCATCACTGAAGCTTTCTTT. Translating it yields CASTQGITEAFF.

The rearrangement uses TRBV2 and TRBJ1-5; 8 nucleotides agree with TRBD1. The CDR3 extends over 16 amino acids. J lost 5 bases, V lost 3 bases, and 9 bases had no gene match. Germline V lookup: CDR1 SNHLY, CDR2 FYNNEI. The CDR3 nucleotides read TGTGCCAGCAGTGATAATCGGCACAGGGGGGATCAGCCCCAGCATTTT. Its protein is CASSDNRHRGDQPQHF.

V is TRBV5-1 and J is TRBJ2-2, with TRBD2 matching 7 bases. The CDR3 has 15 residues. Germline trimming cut 3 bases from V and 3 bases from J; bases unmatched to any gene: 5. CDR1 SGHRS and CDR2 YFSETQ come from the germline V gene. The CDR3 region is CASSWAGVDTGELFF. CDR3 sequence (DNA): TGCGCCAGCAGCTGGGCGGGAGTGGACACCGGGGAGCTGTTTTTT.

The chain employs TRBV9 and TRBJ1-4; TRBD1 agrees at 7 bases. The CDR3 extends over 15 amino acids. Germline trimming cut 3 bases from V and 2 bases from J; bases unmatched to any gene: 4. CDR1 is SGDLS, CDR2 YYNGEE, per germline. CDR3 nucleotides: TGTGCCAGCAGCGAGACAGGGAGGACTAATGAAAAACTGTTTTTT. Its translation: CASSETGRTNEKLFF.

The chain uses TRBV7-2 and TRBJ2-5; 14 bases match TRBD2. The germline V gene has CDR1 SGHTA and CDR2 FQGNSA. CDR3 length: 17 amino acids. V trimming: 1 base; J trimming: 4 bases; junction bases outside the gene matches: 5. The CDR3 nucleotides read TGTGCCAGCAGCTTAGACCCCGGGACTAGCGGGAGAGAGACCCAGTACTTC. Its protein product is CASSLDPGTSGRETQYF.

J is TRBJ2-3 and V is TRBV9; a weak D match, TRBD2 (5 bases). Trimming took off 0 bases at V and 0 bases at J, with 8 bases between the two ends. This CDR3 contains 15 residues. Germline values: CDR1 SGDLS, CDR2 YYNGEE. The CDR3 sequence: CASSVGGSSTDTQYF. For the CDR3, the DNA is TGTGCCAGCAGCGTAGGAGGGTCTAGCACAGATACGCAGTATTTT.

The chain joins TRBV15 to TRBJ2-3, with D possibly TRBD2 on 6 matching bases. Looked up from germline, CDR1 is LNHNV and CDR2 is YYDKDF (reference sequence). Trimming took 6 bases from V and 5 from J, leaving 18 bases between them. The CDR3 runs 15 residues. CDR3: CATSEPGLLGDTQYF. The CDR3 bases are TGTGCCACCAGTGAGCCGGGACTTCTAGGAGATACGCAGTATTTT.

The chain carries TRBV6-5 and TRBJ1-1; D is uncertain. CDR3 length: 13 residues. V was pared by 8 bases and J by 0 bases, with 10 bases between. Germline values: CDR1 MNHEY, CDR2 SVGAGI. The CDR3 nucleotides read TGTGCCAGCCACAGTTCCATGAACACTGAAGCTTTCTTT. Its translation: CASHSSMNTEAFF.

J is TRBJ2-1 and V is TRBV10-3; D may be TRBD1 (5 bases). Germline CDR1 is ENHRY and CDR2 is SYGVKD. V lost 4 bases, J lost 6 bases, and 13 bases lay in between. The CDR3 is 14 amino acids. The CDR3 sequence: CAISGQPVINEQFF. The CDR3 DNA reads as TGTGCCATCAGTGGACAGCCAGTTATCAATGAGCAGTTCTTC.

This rearrangement joins TRBV4-3 to TRBJ1-4; D uncertain. CDR1 is LGHNA and CDR2 is YSLEER in the germline V gene. The CDR3 runs to 17 residues. Between the trimmed V and J ends, which lost 1 base and 8 bases, there was a span of 20 bases. CDR3 sequence (DNA): TGCGCCAGCAGCCAAGGAGGTCGGGGAAATCTAGGGGAAAAACTGTTTTTT. This sequence encodes CASSQGGRGNLGEKLFF.

This chain links TRBV7-9 with TRBJ2-7; D remains ambiguous. The length of the CDR3 is 11 residues. CDR1 and CDR2 (germline): SEHNR, FQNEAQ (reference sequence). Trimming removed 4 bases at V and 6 bases at J, with 7 bases between. The CDR3 DNA sequence: TGTGCCAGCAGCTCCACGCGCGAGCAGTACTTC. Encoded protein: CASSSTREQYF.

The gene calls are TRBV10-1 and TRBJ1-1; unclear D gene. V gave up 9 bases and J gave up 0 bases, with 20 bases separating them. CDR1 and CDR2 (germline): WNHNN, SYGVQD (reference sequence). The CDR3 is made up of 16 amino acids. The CDR3 DNA reads TGCGCCAGACTACCTTCCCGACGGATAATGAACACTGAAGCTTTCTTT. This sequence encodes CARLPSRRIMNTEAFF.